The clone carrying this T cell receptor beta chain was observed a single time. This sample was taken from a study of cytotoxic CD8 clonotypes in ibrutinib-treated CLL. Generated by immunoSEQ multiplex PCR, the TCRdb table keeps only in-frame clones and is missing some. This table has nearly 300,000 clones, around 77% appearing once. This sequence originates from a human donor with chronic lymphocytic leukemia. The sequences come from PBMCs, collected at disease progression, from a patient treated with ibrutinib.

Here the CDR3 DNA reads TGTGCCAGCAGCCCCGGACTAGCGGGGTACGAATACGAGCAGTACTTC. Its translation is CASSPGLAGYEYEQYF. The chain couples TRBV13 to TRBJ2-7; TRBD2 matches at 12 bases. Germline assignment: CDR1 PRHDT and CDR2 FYEKMQ (reference sequence). CDR3 length equals 16 residues. V dropped 5 bases and J dropped 4; count of bases not matched to a gene: 9.